The clone carrying this T cell receptor beta chain was counted a single time. This sample is drawn from a study of blood T cells in healthy people across ages. Then a second PCR, running about 6 to 11 cycles, was carried out with a sample-barcoded 5' primer and a J-beta primer mix. TCRdb recomputed calls from the 5' RACE reads with MiXCR, one row per CDR3 protein. The sample yields hundreds of thousands of distinct CDR3 sequences, around two fifths seen once. The CDR3 has 16 residues. The germline V and J ends were trimmed by 6 bases and 7 bases, with 25 bases remaining between them. Germline CDR1 is SQVTM and CDR2 is ANQGSEA.

The receptor was isolated from a man older than 75 in good health. This chain joins TRBV29-1 and TRBJ2-1; TRBD1 is a possible D gene (5 bases). The sequencing sample was made of blood. The CDR3 nucleotides are TGCAGCGTCCACACCCAACCGACAGATCTCGGGAATGAGCAGTTCTTC. Amino acid sequence: CSVHTQPTDLGNEQFF.